These 28 T cell receptor beta chains share one sample of origin, sequenced in a study of blood T cell repertoires in COVID-19. TCRdb keeps only in-frame clones here, not all; method: immunoSEQ multiplex PCR. The sample has roughly 220,000 clones, roughly 90% seen once. Sequences were obtained from PBMCs or T cells enriched from blood (not recorded which). These receptors all stem from a man in his thirties or forties who had been exposed to COVID-19.

J is TRBJ2-7 and V is TRBV14; TRBD1 matches 7 bases. Germline CDR1 is SGHDN and CDR2 is FVKESK. The CDR3 runs to 14 residues. Unmatched junction bases numbered 9, after V lost 4 bases and J lost 6 bases. This CDR3 is CASSPSRTGPEQYF. For the CDR3, the DNA is TGTGCCAGCAGCCCCTCCCGGACAGGACCCGAGCAGTACTTC. Full variable domain (rest looked up from reference TRBV14 and TRBJ2-7): EAGVTQFPSHSVIEKGQTVTLRCDPISGHDNLYWYRRVMGKEIKFLLHFVKESKQDESGMPNNRFLAERTGGTYSTLKVQPAELEDSGVYFCASSPSRTGPEQYFGPGTRLTVT.

This chain connects TRBV7-2 to TRBJ2-2; 7 nucleotides line up with TRBD1. Unmatched junction bases numbered 9, after V lost 11 bases and J lost 6 bases. CDR3 length: 13 amino acids. CDR1 and CDR2 from the germline V gene are SGHTA and FQGNSA. For the CDR3, the DNA is TGTGCCTTTGGGCAGGGGGACGCCGGGGAGCTGTTTTTT. This encodes CAFGQGDAGELFF.

The chain employs TRBV3-1 (or the pseudogene TRBV3-2) and TRBJ2-5; D perhaps matches TRBD1 (6 bases). CDR3 length equals 15 residues. Trimming took 4 bases from V and 2 from J, leaving 14 bases between them. Germline V CDR1 and CDR2: LGHDT, YNNKEL (reference sequence). The CDR3 here is CASSPRTDYQETQYF. In nucleotides, the CDR3 is TGTGCCAGCAGCCCTCGGACAGATTATCAAGAGACCCAGTACTTC.

The chain has TRBV2 and TRBJ2-3; TRBD2 matches 8 bases. CDR3 size: 15 residues. Trimming at V came to 5 bases and at J to 6 bases, leaving 10 bases not matched to a gene. Looked up from germline, CDR1 is SNHLY and CDR2 is FYNNEI. CDR3 nucleotide sequence: TGTGCCAGCAGTCCTCTAGGGACTAGGTCGGATACGCAGTATTTT. It codes for CASSPLGTRSDTQYF.

This chain connects TRBV27 to TRBJ2-2; D is perhaps TRBD2 (5 bases). Germline CDR1 and CDR2: MNHEY and SMNVEV (reference sequence). CDR3 size: 15 residues. V was cut by 5 bases and J by 2 bases, with 12 bases left in between. The CDR3, as DNA: TGTGCCAGCAGTCCTAGACGGGGAAACACCGGGGAGCTGTTTTTT. It yields the protein CASSPRRGNTGELFF.

This clone was detected a few times. The chain recombines TRBV20-1 with TRBJ2-5, with 7 nucleotides matching TRBD2. Unmatched junction bases numbered 18, after V lost 3 bases and J lost 2 bases. The CDR3 consists of 18 residues. Germline-derived CDR1 and CDR2 are DFQATT and SNEGSKA (reference sequence). The CDR3 nucleotides are TGCAGTGCTAGTATCCCACTAGCGCAGGGTGCCTCACAAGAGACCCAGTACTTC. It is translated as CSASIPLAQGASQETQYF.

The chain uses TRBV15 and TRBJ1-2; a possible D gene is TRBD1 (5 bases). CDR3 size: 18 residues. V was shortened by 0 bases and J by 1 base, with 18 bases between the two germline ends. Germline assignment: CDR1 LNHNV and CDR2 YYDKDF (reference sequence). CDR3 region: CATSREGGARKINYGYTF. The CDR3 DNA reads as TGTGCCACCAGCAGAGAGGGAGGGGCGCGAAAAATTAACTATGGCTACACCTTC. The full variable domain, its missing parts supplied by reference TRBV15 and TRBJ1-2, is DAMVIQNPRYQVTQFGKPVTLSCSQTLNHNVMYWYQQKSSQAPKLLFHYYDKDFNNEADTPDNFQSRRPNTSFCFLDIRSPGLGDTAMYLCATSREGGARKINYGYTFGSGTRLTVV.

The chain carries TRBV6-5 and TRBJ2-1; 7 bases are shared with TRBD1. Per germline, CDR1 MNHEY and CDR2 SVGAGI. This CDR3 is 15 amino acids long. V lost 6 bases to trimming and J lost 7 bases; unmatched junction nucleotides: 12. The CDR3 DNA reads TGTGCCAGCAGAAGCCTACAGGGGTTCACTAATGAGCAGTTCTTC. Translation: CASRSLQGFTNEQFF.

The chain employs TRBV7-9 and TRBJ2-2; D perhaps matches TRBD2 (5 bases). In germline, CDR1 is SEHNR, CDR2 FQNEAQ (reference sequence). The CDR3 extends over 13 amino acids. The V gene lost 3 bases and the J gene lost 5 bases, with 7 bases spanning the gap. CDR3 in amino acids: CASSFEGTGELFF. CDR3 nucleotides: TGTGCCAGCAGCTTCGAGGGAACCGGGGAGCTGTTTTTT.

The chain links TRBV5-1 to TRBJ1-2; D perhaps matches TRBD1 (6 bases). Trimming removed 1 base at V and 0 bases at J, with 10 bases between. Germline V gene sequence: CDR1 SGHRS, CDR2 YFSETQ. The CDR3 runs 15 residues. CDR3: CASSLRTESNYGYTF. The CDR3 DNA is TGCGCCAGCAGCTTGAGGACAGAATCTAACTATGGCTACACCTTC.

The chain employs TRBV10-3 and TRBJ2-5, with 7 nucleotides matching TRBD1. Germline V gene data show CDR1 as ENHRY and CDR2 as SYGVKD. This CDR3 comprises 14 residues. Losses at the gene ends were 6 bases for V and 2 bases for J; bases not matched to a gene: 6. The CDR3 DNA is TGTGCCATCAGACGGGACAGATCTCAAGAGACCCAGTACTTC. As protein: CAIRRDRSQETQYF.

The V call is TRBV10-3, the J call TRBJ2-2; 12 bases align to TRBD1. The germline CDR1 and CDR2 sequences are ENHRY and SYGVKD. V was pared by 0 bases and J by 5 bases, with 13 bases of the junction left unmatched. There are 20 residues in the CDR3. CDR3: CAISESIGTGGIGVTGELFF. CDR3 sequence (DNA): TGTGCCATCAGTGAGTCGATTGGGACAGGGGGCATTGGAGTTACCGGGGAGCTGTTTTTT.

The rearrangement joins TRBV10-3 to TRBJ1-1; D unclear. The ends were cut back, 6 bases at V and 4 bases at J, with 9 bases in the middle. The CDR3 totals 12 residues. CDR1 and CDR2 (germline): ENHRY, SYGVKD. The CDR3 loop is CAIRREGTEAFF. In nucleotides, the CDR3 is TGTGCCATCAGGAGGGAAGGCACTGAAGCTTTCTTT.

The rearrangement joins TRBV15 to TRBJ2-7; 7 bases are shared with TRBD1. The ends lost 4 bases at V and 0 bases at J; junction bases unmatched: 3. Germline V gene data show CDR1 as LNHNV and CDR2 as YYDKDF (reference sequence). The CDR3 covers 14 residues. The CDR3 DNA sequence: TGTGCCACCAGCAAAGGACAGGTCTCCTACGAGCAGTACTTC. Translating gives CATSKGQVSYEQYF.

V and J are TRBV7-8 and TRBJ1-3, with D possibly TRBD1 on 5 matching bases. The CDR3 is 18 residues long. Trimming left V 5 bases short and J 4 bases short, with 24 bases between. CDR1 SGHVS and CDR2 FQNEAQ come from the germline V gene. The chain's CDR3 is CASSPDFHAQAEGNTIYF. In DNA form, the CDR3 reads TGTGCCAGCAGCCCCGATTTCCACGCACAGGCGGAAGGAAACACCATATATTTT.

This clone came up once. The CDR3 spells CASSPRASGSPLHF. The CDR3 coding sequence is TGTGCCAGCAGCCCCCGAGCATCGGGTTCACCCCTCCACTTT. The chain employs TRBV7-9 and TRBJ1-6, with D uncertain. The CDR3 length is 14 residues. Trimming stripped 5 bases from V and 9 bases from J, with 14 bases between. Germline assignment: CDR1 SEHNR and CDR2 FQNEAQ (reference sequence).

J is TRBJ2-2 and V is TRBV4-2, with D unresolved. The CDR3 runs to 16 residues. The germline V gene has CDR1 LGHNA and CDR2 YNFKEQ. Trimming removed 1 base at V and 1 base at J, with 10 bases between. CDR3 bases: TGTGCCAGCAGCCAAGTCGTTGGCGGGAACACCGGGGAGCTGTTTTTT. Encoded protein: CASSQVVGGNTGELFF.

CDR3 sequence: CASSQEEGKDGDQPQHF. In DNA, the CDR3 is TGTGCCAGCAGCCAAGAAGAGGGAAAGGATGGCGATCAGCCCCAGCATTTT. The chain carries TRBV14 and TRBJ1-5, with D unresolved. This CDR3 spans 17 amino acids. Between the trimmed V and J ends, which lost 0 bases and 5 bases, there was a span of 17 bases. Looked up from germline, CDR1 is SGHDN and CDR2 is FVKESK.

The chain recombines TRBV15 with TRBJ1-1; D ambiguous. The V end was cut by 1 base, the J end by 3 bases, with 6 bases between. The CDR3 loop spans 13 amino acids. CDR1 is LNHNV and CDR2 is YYDKDF in the germline V gene (reference sequence). The CDR3 DNA follows: TGTGCCACCAGCAGAGGGCTCGACACTGAAGCTTTCTTT. It specifies CATSRGLDTEAFF.

This rearrangement joins TRBV6-4 to TRBJ1-2; D gene unclear. The CDR3 contains 14 residues. V was clipped by 2 bases and J by 6 bases, with 13 bases between them. Per germline, CDR1 MRHNA and CDR2 SNTAGT. For the CDR3, the DNA is TGTGCCAGCAGTGACAGCCTTTCCTCCCATGGCTACACCTTC. Amino acids: CASSDSLSSHGYTF.

This chain links TRBV4-1 with TRBJ1-3; 7 bases fit TRBD1. The CDR3 has 16 amino acids. V was clipped by 3 bases and J by 0 bases; unmatched bases: 5. In germline, CDR1 is MGHRA, CDR2 YSYEKL. The CDR3 protein is CASSHQTGVSGNTIYF. Here the CDR3 DNA reads TGCGCCAGCAGCCACCAAACAGGGGTCTCTGGAAACACCATATATTTT.

The chain links TRBV6-5 to TRBJ1-1; D possibly corresponds to TRBD1 (6 bases). V lost 7 bases to trimming and J lost 4 bases, with 13 bases between them. Per germline, CDR1 MNHEY and CDR2 SVGAGI. The CDR3 sequence is 13 residues long. The CDR3 bases are TGTGCCAGCACGGGGGGGCAAGGCACTGAAGCTTTCTTT. Protein product: CASTGGQGTEAFF.

The CDR3 protein is CSARTGGYEQYF. The DNA of the CDR3 is TGCAGCGCGCGGACAGGGGGCTACGAGCAGTACTTC. V and J are TRBV29-1 and TRBJ2-7; the match to TRBD1 covers 10 bases. This CDR3 spans 12 amino acids. The V segment lost 7 bases and the J segment 3 bases; nucleotides outside the gene matches: 3. Germline V gives CDR1 SQVTM, CDR2 ANQGSEA.

V and J are TRBV3-1 (or the pseudogene TRBV3-2) and TRBJ2-2; 12 bases align to TRBD2. With V trimmed by 2 bases and J by 0 bases, 7 bases remained unmatched. Germline V gene sequence: CDR1 LGHDT, CDR2 YNNKEL (reference sequence). The CDR3 totals 19 residues. CDR3 coding DNA: TGTGCCAGCAGCCAACCTAGCGGGGGGGCCCGTGCGAACACCGGGGAGCTGTTTTTT. Translated, it gives CASSQPSGGARANTGELFF.

The chain links TRBV18 to TRBJ2-3, with 9 bases aligning to TRBD2. Germline CDR1 reads KGHSH; CDR2 reads LQKENI. The CDR3 spans 16 residues. J gave up 0 bases and V 1 base, and 2 bases lay outside the gene matches. The CDR3 DNA follows: TGTGCCAGCTCACCACAGACTAGCGGAAGCACAGATACGCAGTATTTT. As protein: CASSPQTSGSTDTQYF.

The gene calls are TRBV7-9 and TRBJ2-7; possibly TRBD2 for D (7 bases). The CDR3 is 17 amino acids. Between the trimmed V and J ends, which lost 5 bases and 3 bases, there was a span of 23 bases. The germline V gene has CDR1 SEHNR and CDR2 FQNEAQ (reference sequence). The CDR3, as DNA: TGTGCCAGCAGCGCTCGAGAGGGGGGGACACTAATCTACGAGCAGTACTTC. Translating it yields CASSAREGGTLIYEQYF. Full variable domain (outside the CDR3, taken from reference TRBV7-9 and TRBJ2-7): DTGVSQNPRHKITKRGQNVTFRCDPISEHNRLYWYRQTLGQGPEFLTYFQNEAQLEKSRLLSDRFSAERPKGSFSTLEIQRTEQGDSAMYLCASSAREGGTLIYEQYFGPGTRLTVT.

The genes are TRBV6-2 or TRBV6-3 and TRBJ1-3; D call uncertain. Between the trimmed V and J ends, which lost 4 bases and 3 bases, there was a span of 10 bases. CDR1 and CDR2 from the germline V gene are MNHEY and SVGEGT. The CDR3 loop spans 14 amino acids. CDR3 DNA sequence: TGTGCCAGCAGTTTGGAGGCCTATGGAAACACCATATATTTT. The encoded protein is CASSLEAYGNTIYF.

The chain has TRBV27 and TRBJ2-1; 8 nucleotides agree with TRBD2. Trimming cost V 2 bases and J 5 bases; bases outside gene matches: 5. Looked up from germline, CDR1 is MNHEY and CDR2 is SMNVEV (reference sequence). The CDR3 totals 15 residues. The CDR3 spells CASSLTGTRHNEQFF. The CDR3, as DNA: TGTGCCAGCAGTTTAACCGGGACTAGACACAATGAGCAGTTCTTC.